The 27 T cell receptor beta chains presented below share a single source sample, sequenced in a study of cytomegalovirus exposure and HLA in healthy donors. Amplification used 60 Vbeta primers and 13 Jbeta primers. Using immunoSEQ multiplex PCR, the repertoire was profiled, and TCRdb retains in-frame clones only, with some absent. Counted here are 99,000 or so clones, over 60% occurring once; the ten biggest clones make up approximately 6.3%. The specimen was PBMCs. The receptor set was obtained from a man aged 60 to 69 in good health and CMV-seropositive.

The rearrangement links TRBV5-6 to TRBJ1-4, with D maybe TRBD1 (6 bases). Germline V gene sequence: CDR1 SGHDT, CDR2 YYEEEE. This CDR3 is 16 amino acids long. V was clipped by 2 bases and J by 11 bases, with 22 bases between them. The CDR3 region has the DNA TGTGCCAGCAGCTTAAGTGGGACATACCTTGAGGGGAAACTGTTTTTT. This sequence encodes CASSLSGTYLEGKLFF.

The J gene is TRBJ2-7, the V gene TRBV7-2; D remains unclear. CDR3 length: 14 residues. The germline V gene encodes CDR1 SGHTA and CDR2 FQGNSA. V was cut by 3 bases and J by 2 bases, with 11 bases left in between. In DNA form, the CDR3 reads TGTGCCAGCAGCTTGTCAGGCAGCCCCTACGAGCAGTACTTC. It encodes CASSLSGSPYEQYF.

The chain joins TRBV6-1 to TRBJ2-7, with 7 positions matching TRBD2. The CDR3 contains 13 residues. Germline V gene lookup returns CDR1 MNHNS and CDR2 SASEGT. Germline trimming cut 2 bases from V and 6 bases from J; bases unmatched to any gene: 4. The DNA of the CDR3 is TGTGCCAGCAGTGAAATGTGGGGGGGCGAGCAGTACTTC. It codes for CASSEMWGGEQYF.

This clone was found once. This chain connects TRBV5-1 to TRBJ2-7; 12 bases map to TRBD1. Germline V lookup: CDR1 SGHRS, CDR2 YFSETQ. Trimming cost V 4 bases and J 6 bases; bases outside gene matches: 5. The CDR3 consists of 14 residues. CDR3 nucleotides: TGCGCCAGCAGCCTAGGGACAGGGGGCGGCGAGCAGTACTTC. Protein product: CASSLGTGGGEQYF.

This chain connects TRBV10-2 to TRBJ1-5; TRBD1 aligns across 7 bases. The germline gives CDR1 WSHSY, CDR2 SAAADI. CDR3 length: 14 residues. The V segment lost 0 bases and the J segment 6 bases; nucleotides outside the gene matches: 2. CDR3 residues: CASSESTGSQPQHF. DNA of the CDR3: TGCGCCAGCAGTGAGTCGACAGGGAGTCAGCCCCAGCATTTT.

The chain has TRBV2 and TRBJ2-5, with 7 bases that match TRBD1. The end of the DNA fits TRBJ2-7 better, so the J call may be wrong. The CDR3 length is 14 residues. Germline CDR1 and CDR2: SNHLY and FYNNEI. The CDR3 is CASSRQGPAYEQYF. The CDR3 region has the DNA TGTGCCAGCAGTCGACAGGGTCCCGCCTACGAGCAGTACTTC.

The V call is TRBV5-6, the J call TRBJ2-3, with D possibly TRBD1 on 5 matching bases. CDR3 length: 17 amino acids. CDR1 and CDR2 from the germline V gene are SGHDT and YYEEEE. The V gene lost 0 bases and the J gene lost 2 bases, with 16 bases spanning the gap. DNA for the CDR3: TGTGCCAGCAGCTTGGCCCCCGTCAGGGCGTACACAGATACGCAGTATTTT. This translates into CASSLAPVRAYTDTQYF.

This chain uses TRBV9 with TRBJ1-6; 9 bases are a match to TRBD1. The CDR3 is made up of 14 amino acids. Germline lookup yields CDR1 SGDLS and CDR2 YYNGEE. Trimming at V came to 3 bases and at J to 9 bases, leaving 4 bases not matched to a gene. The CDR3 nucleotides are TGTGCCAGCAGCGCCCGGGACAGGGCTTCACCCCTCCACTTT. It encodes CASSARDRASPLHF.

The rearrangement joins TRBV27 to TRBJ2-7, with D perhaps matching TRBD2 (6 bases). V was clipped by 3 bases and J by 7 bases, with 10 bases between them. CDR3 length: 12 amino acids. Germline assignment: CDR1 MNHEY and CDR2 SMNVEV (reference sequence). This chain's CDR3 is CASSFGSGEQYF. The CDR3 bases are TGTGCCAGCAGTTTTGGGAGCGGGGAGCAGTACTTC.

The CDR3 protein is CASSLPPGTGYGYTF. The CDR3 coding sequence is TGTGCCAGCAGCTTACCACCGGGCACAGGTTATGGCTACACCTTC. This chain joins TRBV7-3 and TRBJ1-2; TRBD1 is a possible D gene (5 bases). This CDR3 is built from 15 residues. Germline lookup yields CDR1 SGHTA and CDR2 FQGTGA. Deletions cut 2 bases from V and 5 bases from J, with 15 bases between.

This sequence joins TRBV23-1 and TRBJ2-2, with D uncertain. TRBV23-1 qualifies as an ORF whose function is uncertain. CDR3 length equals 16 residues. Trimming removed 1 base at V and 5 bases at J, with 14 bases between. The CDR3 DNA sequence: TGCGCCAGCAGTCAATTCAAAAACAAGGAGACCGGGGAGCTGTTTTTT. It codes for CASSQFKNKETGELFF.

CDR3 DNA sequence: TGTGCCAGCAGCGCCCGGGTACGCTCCTACGAGCAGTACTTC. Its protein product is CASSARVRSYEQYF. V and J are TRBV11-2 and TRBJ2-7; unclear D gene. Trimming removed 5 bases from V and 0 bases from J, with 11 bases in between. This CDR3 comprises 14 residues. The germline CDR1 and CDR2 sequences are SGHAT and FQNNGV.

This clone was detected a few times. The genes are TRBV5-4 and TRBJ2-2, with 7 bases that match TRBD2. Unmatched junction bases numbered 6, after V lost 0 bases and J lost 4 bases. The CDR3 is made up of 16 amino acids. Germline assignment: CDR1 SGHNT and CDR2 YYREEE (reference sequence). The CDR3 reads CASSLGATSTTGELFF. CDR3 in DNA: TGTGCCAGCAGCTTGGGGGCGACTAGCACCACCGGGGAGCTGTTTTTT.

This chain uses TRBV19 with TRBJ2-1, with D uncertain. The CDR3 sequence is 15 residues long. Looked up from germline, CDR1 is LNHDA and CDR2 is SQIVND (reference sequence). V lost 5 bases and J lost 3, with 14 bases in between. The CDR3 is CASSWQGGGYNEQFF. DNA of the CDR3: TGTGCCAGTAGTTGGCAAGGTGGCGGCTACAATGAGCAGTTCTTC.

The chain is built from TRBV6-5 and TRBJ1-1, with D possibly TRBD1 on 6 matching bases. The V end lost 4 bases, the J end lost 9 bases, and 12 bases lay between the germline ends. Germline CDR1 is MNHEY and CDR2 is SVGAGI. The CDR3 consists of 12 residues. This chain's CDR3 is CASSSETGQAFF. DNA for the CDR3: TGTGCCAGCAGTTCAGAGACAGGACAAGCTTTCTTT.

The chain combines TRBV5-8 with TRBJ1-5, with D possibly being TRBD1 (5 bases). The CDR3 extends over 15 amino acids. V shed 4 bases and J shed 2 bases, with 13 bases lying between them. Germline CDR1 reads SGHTS; CDR2 reads YDEGEE. CDR3 bases: TGTGCCAGCAGCCCACTCGGCAGGGGCAATCAGCCCCAGCATTTT. It translates to CASSPLGRGNQPQHF.

The V and J genes are TRBV15 and TRBJ2-5, with D possibly being TRBD2 (6 bases). This CDR3 region has 14 residues. V was cut by 0 bases and J by 5 bases, with 10 bases left in between. In germline, CDR1 is LNHNV, CDR2 YYDKDF (reference sequence). CDR3 bases: TGTGCCACCAGCAGAGATCGGAGGGAGGAGACCCAGTACTTC. This translates into CATSRDRREETQYF.

This chain connects TRBV5-8 to TRBJ1-2; possibly TRBD1 for D (5 bases). Trimming removed 4 bases at V and 4 bases at J, with 20 bases between. CDR3 length: 16 amino acids. In germline, CDR1 is SGHTS, CDR2 YDEGEE. The DNA for the CDR3 is TGTGCCAGCAGCCCCACAGGAGTGAGTAGGGGCTATGGCTACACCTTC. Translation gives CASSPTGVSRGYGYTF.

Only one count was recorded for this clone. V usage is TRBV27 and J usage is TRBJ1-5; 10 bases are shared with TRBD1. Germline V CDR1 and CDR2: MNHEY, SMNVEV (reference sequence). V was pared by 4 bases and J by 7 bases, with 7 bases of the junction left unmatched. This CDR3 region has 15 residues. The CDR3 loop is CASSWGQGMGQPQHF. The CDR3 DNA reads as TGTGCCAGCAGTTGGGGACAGGGGATGGGCCAGCCCCAGCATTTT.

This clone was picked up a small number of times. The chain uses TRBV5-4 and TRBJ1-2, with no clear D. CDR1 is SGHNT, CDR2 YYREEE, per germline (reference sequence). The CDR3 spans 12 residues. V dropped 2 bases and J dropped 6 bases, with 8 bases sitting between them. The CDR3 spells CASSLGLDGYTF. The CDR3 nucleotides read TGTGCCAGCAGCTTAGGACTGGATGGCTACACCTTC.

The V gene is TRBV5-1, the J gene TRBJ2-7; no clear D. V lost 4 bases and J 6 bases, leaving 17 bases between the germline ends. The CDR3 has 14 amino acids. In germline, CDR1 is SGHRS, CDR2 YFSETQ. CDR3: CASSLGSTVVEQYF. CDR3 coding DNA: TGCGCCAGCAGCCTCGGGTCCACCGTAGTCGAGCAGTACTTC.

V usage is TRBV5-1 and J usage is TRBJ2-7, with 11 positions matching TRBD2. CDR3 size: 15 residues. The germline V gene has CDR1 SGHRS and CDR2 YFSETQ. V trimming: 4 bases; J trimming: 1 base; junction bases outside the gene matches: 4. The chain's CDR3 is CASSRTSGLSYEQYF. The CDR3 nucleotides are TGCGCCAGCAGCCGGACTAGCGGGTTATCCTACGAGCAGTACTTC. The whole variable domain, filled in from reference TRBV5-1 and TRBJ2-7, reads KAGVTQTPRYLIKTRGQQVTLSCSPISGHRSVSWYQQTPGQGLQFLFEYFSETQRNKGNFPGRFSGRQFSNSRSEMNVSTLELGDSALYLCASSRTSGLSYEQYFGPGTRLTVT.

This clone was counted a few times. This chain connects TRBV18 to TRBJ1-5, with D tentatively TRBD1 (5 bases). Germline loops: CDR1 KGHSH, CDR2 LQKENI. The germline V and J ends were trimmed by 1 base and 5 bases, with 12 bases remaining between them. CDR3 length equals 15 residues. The CDR3 coding sequence is TGTGCCAGCTCACCACAAGACAGTGGACATCAGCCCCAGCATTTT. This sequence encodes CASSPQDSGHQPQHF.

This clone was picked up one time. The rearrangement joins TRBV7-2 to TRBJ1-1, with D possibly TRBD1 on 5 matching bases. Germline V CDR1 and CDR2: SGHTA, FQGNSA. V lost 1 base and J lost 5, with 8 bases in between. The CDR3 covers 13 residues. The CDR3 region is CASSLGQLTEAFF. In DNA, the CDR3 is TGTGCCAGCAGCTTAGGACAGCTAACTGAAGCTTTCTTT.

A few counts support this clone. J is TRBJ1-2 and V is TRBV4-1; perhaps TRBD1 as D (5 bases). The CDR3 is 14 amino acids. CDR1 is MGHRA, CDR2 YSYEKL, per germline. With 0 bases removed from V and 4 bases from J, the gap between germline ends came to 9 bases. The CDR3 sequence: CASSQDQQGYGYTF. The CDR3, as DNA: TGCGCCAGCAGCCAAGATCAGCAGGGCTATGGCTACACCTTC.

As DNA, the CDR3 is TGTGCCAGCAGCCGCAATAGCGGGGGCGGGGATGAGCAGTTCTTC. Its translation is CASSRNSGGGDEQFF. This rearrangement joins TRBV7-2 to TRBJ2-1; TRBD2 matches 9 bases. CDR1 and CDR2 (germline): SGHTA, FQGNSA. The ends lost 5 bases at V and 8 bases at J; junction bases unmatched: 10. The CDR3 is 15 residues long.

The rearrangement uses TRBV19 and TRBJ1-2; 8 bases align to TRBD1. CDR3 length: 16 residues. Losses at the gene ends were 4 bases for V and 7 bases for J; bases not matched to a gene: 14. Germline CDR1 reads LNHDA; CDR2 reads SQIVND (reference sequence). As DNA, the CDR3 is TGTGCCAGTAGTACCCTCAACCTGGCCGGGACAGGTGGCTACACCTTC. Its translation is CASSTLNLAGTGGYTF.